The present T cell receptor (beta chain) was sequenced within a study of shared clonotypes between healthy human individuals. Study-wide points: Non-shared clonotypes displayed generation probabilities falling below those of clonotypes present in all four donors. Sampling covered nothing but blood. Tissue TCR repertoires likely differ from those found in blood. Sharing across four donors was highest in naive CD4 (about 5%) and lowest in memory CD8 (roughly 0.4%).

Deep was the level at which the assay was run. Sequencing used immunoSEQ multiplex PCR; TCRdb keeps in-frame clones, though not all of them. Counted here are over 2 million clones, about 95% occurring once; the ten biggest clones make up about 1.1%. Positive CCR7 selection of CD45RO-negative cells yielded the naive CD8 cells, and terminally differentiated effector memory CD45RA+ cells were excluded. A note on this clone: Its antigen remains unidentified.

The sequenced sample consisted of naive CD8+ T cells sorted from blood. The clonotype was recovered from a man younger than 30 in good health.

CDR3 in amino acids: CASSLTSLGLGGELFF. Written as DNA, the CDR3 is TGTGCCAGCAGCTTGACTTCGCTGGGTCTTGGCGGGGAGCTGTTTTTT. This chain connects TRBV7-9 to TRBJ2-2, with D hard to call. Germline CDR1 SEHNR, CDR2 FQNEAQ (reference sequence). The CDR3 runs to 16 residues. Trimming took off 3 bases at V and 7 bases at J, with 18 bases between the two ends.